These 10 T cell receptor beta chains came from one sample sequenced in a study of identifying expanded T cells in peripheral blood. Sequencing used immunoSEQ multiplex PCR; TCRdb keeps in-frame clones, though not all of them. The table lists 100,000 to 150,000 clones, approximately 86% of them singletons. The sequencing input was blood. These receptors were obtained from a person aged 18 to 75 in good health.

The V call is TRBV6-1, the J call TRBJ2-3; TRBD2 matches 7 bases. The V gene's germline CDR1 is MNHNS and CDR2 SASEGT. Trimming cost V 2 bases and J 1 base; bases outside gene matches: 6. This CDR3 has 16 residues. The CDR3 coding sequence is TGTGCCAGCAGTGAATCTAGGGCGGGGGGCACAGATACGCAGTATTTT. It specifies CASSESRAGGTDTQYF.

The CDR3 sequence: CARSLIRVSYEQYF. CDR3 in DNA: TGTGCCAGAAGCTTAATCAGGGTCTCCTACGAGCAGTACTTC. V and J are TRBV5-3 and TRBJ2-7, with a tentative D call TRBD1 (5 bases). TRBV5-3 is known as an ORF, though its function is uncertain. The V end lost 2 bases, the J end lost 0 bases, and 9 bases lay between the germline ends. The CDR3 is made up of 14 amino acids.

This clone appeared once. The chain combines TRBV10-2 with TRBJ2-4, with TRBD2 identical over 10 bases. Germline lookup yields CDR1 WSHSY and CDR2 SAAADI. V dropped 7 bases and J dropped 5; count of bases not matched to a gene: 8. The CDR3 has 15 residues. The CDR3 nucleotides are TGCGCCAGCACCCAAGCGGGAGGGCCAGAAAACATTCAGTACTTC. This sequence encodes CASTQAGGPENIQYF.

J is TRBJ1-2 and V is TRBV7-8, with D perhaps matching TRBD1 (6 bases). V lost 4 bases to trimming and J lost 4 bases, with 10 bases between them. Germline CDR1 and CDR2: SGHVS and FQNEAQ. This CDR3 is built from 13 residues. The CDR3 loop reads CASSSQGTYGYTF. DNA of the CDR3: TGTGCCAGCAGCTCACAGGGTACCTATGGCTACACCTTC.

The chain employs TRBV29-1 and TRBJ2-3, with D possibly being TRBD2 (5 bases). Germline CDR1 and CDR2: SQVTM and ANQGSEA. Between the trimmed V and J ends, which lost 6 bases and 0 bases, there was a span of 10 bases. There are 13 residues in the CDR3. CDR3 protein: CSVTTSSTDTQYF. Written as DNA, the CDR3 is TGCAGCGTGACTACCTCTAGCACAGATACGCAGTATTTT.

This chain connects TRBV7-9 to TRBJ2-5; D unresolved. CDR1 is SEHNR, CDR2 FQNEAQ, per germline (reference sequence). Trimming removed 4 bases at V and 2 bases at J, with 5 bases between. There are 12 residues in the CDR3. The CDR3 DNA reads TGTGCCAGCAGCTCGGTTCAAGAGACCCAGTACTTC. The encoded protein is CASSSVQETQYF. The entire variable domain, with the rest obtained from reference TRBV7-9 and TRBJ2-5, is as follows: DTGVSQNPRHKITKRGQNVTFRCDPISEHNRLYWYRQTLGQGPEFLTYFQNEAQLEKSRLLSDRFSAERPKGSFSTLEIQRTEQGDSAMYLCASSSVQETQYFGPGTRLLVL.

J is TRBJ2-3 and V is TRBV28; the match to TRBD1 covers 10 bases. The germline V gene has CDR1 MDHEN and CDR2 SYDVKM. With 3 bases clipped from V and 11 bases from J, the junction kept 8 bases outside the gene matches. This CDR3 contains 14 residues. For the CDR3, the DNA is TGTGCCAGCAGTTTGGGACAGGGGCGACAAAGGCAGTATTTT. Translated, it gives CASSLGQGRQRQYF.

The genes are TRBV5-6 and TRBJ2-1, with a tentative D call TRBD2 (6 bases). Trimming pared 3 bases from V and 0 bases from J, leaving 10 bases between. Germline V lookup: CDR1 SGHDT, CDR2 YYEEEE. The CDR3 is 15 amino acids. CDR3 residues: CASSSGEYSYNEQFF. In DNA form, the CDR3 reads TGTGCCAGCAGCTCGGGAGAATACTCCTACAATGAGCAGTTCTTC. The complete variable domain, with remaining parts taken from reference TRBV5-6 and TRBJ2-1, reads DAGVTQSPTHLIKTRGQQVTLRCSPKSGHDTVSWYQQALGQGPQFIFQYYEEEERQRGNFPDRFSGHQFPNYSSELNVNALLLGDSALYLCASSSGEYSYNEQFFGPGTRLTVL.

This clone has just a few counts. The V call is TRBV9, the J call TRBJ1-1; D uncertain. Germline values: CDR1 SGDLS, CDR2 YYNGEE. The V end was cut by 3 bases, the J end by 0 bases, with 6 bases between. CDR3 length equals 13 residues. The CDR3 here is CASSGRLNTEAFF. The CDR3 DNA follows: TGTGCCAGCAGCGGAAGGTTGAACACTGAAGCTTTCTTT. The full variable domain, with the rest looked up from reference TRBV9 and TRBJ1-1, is DSGVTQTPKHLITATGQRVTLRCSPRSGDLSVYWYQQSLDQGLQFLIQYYNGEERAKGNILERFSAQQFPDLHSELNLSSLELGDSALYFCASSGRLNTEAFFGQGTRLTVV.

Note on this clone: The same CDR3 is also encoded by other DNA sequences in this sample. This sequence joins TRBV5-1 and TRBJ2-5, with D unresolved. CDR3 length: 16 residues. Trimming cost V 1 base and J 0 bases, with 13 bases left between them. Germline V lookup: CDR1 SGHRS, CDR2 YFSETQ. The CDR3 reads CASSLRTGGNQETQYF. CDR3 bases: TGCGCCAGCAGCTTGAGGACCGGTGGAAACCAAGAGACCCAGTACTTC. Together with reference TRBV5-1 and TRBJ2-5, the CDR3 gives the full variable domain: KAGVTQTPRYLIKTRGQQVTLSCSPISGHRSVSWYQQTPGQGLQFLFEYFSETQRNKGNFPGRFSGRQFSNSRSEMNVSTLELGDSALYLCASSLRTGGNQETQYFGPGTRLLVL.